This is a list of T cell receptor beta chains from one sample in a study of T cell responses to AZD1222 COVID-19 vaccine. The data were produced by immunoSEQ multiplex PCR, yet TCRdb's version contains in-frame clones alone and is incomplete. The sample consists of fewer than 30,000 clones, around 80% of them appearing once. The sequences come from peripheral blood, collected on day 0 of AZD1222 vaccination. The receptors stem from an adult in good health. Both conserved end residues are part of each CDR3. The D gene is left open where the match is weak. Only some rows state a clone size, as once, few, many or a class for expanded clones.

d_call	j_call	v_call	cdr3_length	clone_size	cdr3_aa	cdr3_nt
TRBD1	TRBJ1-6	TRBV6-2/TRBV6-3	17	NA	CASSYSPTTGWNSPLHF	TGTGCCAGCAGTTACTCCCCCACGACAGGGTGGAATTCACCCCTCCACTTT
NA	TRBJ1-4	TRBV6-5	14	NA	CASSYSGGDEKLFF	TGTGCCAGCAGTTACTCAGGGGGTGATGAAAAACTGTTTTTT
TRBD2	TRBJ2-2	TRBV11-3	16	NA	CASSLGVGRAAGELFF	TGTGCCAGCAGCTTAGGTGTCGGGAGGGCTGCCGGGGAGCTGTTTTTT
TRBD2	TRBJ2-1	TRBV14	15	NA	CASSLWLADYNEQFF	TGTGCCAGCAGCCTCTGGCTAGCGGATTACAATGAGCAGTTCTTC
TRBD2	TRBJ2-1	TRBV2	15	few	CASSPQAGGPNEQFF	TGTGCCAGCAGCCCACAAGCGGGAGGGCCAAATGAGCAGTTCTTC
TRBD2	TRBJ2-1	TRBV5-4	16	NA	CASSLKGLAELNEQFF	TGTGCCAGCAGCCTAAAGGGGCTAGCGGAGCTCAATGAGCAGTTCTTC
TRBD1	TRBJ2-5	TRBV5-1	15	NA	CASSLGRGRSETQYF	TGCGCCAGCAGCTTGGGCAGGGGGCGATCCGAGACCCAGTACTTC
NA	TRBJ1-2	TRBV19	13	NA	CASDTRRPKEYTF	TGTGCCAGTGACACCCGGAGGCCGAAGGAGTACACCTTC
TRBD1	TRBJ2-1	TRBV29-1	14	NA	CSVSSGGSYNEQFF	TGCAGCGTAAGTTCAGGGGGCTCGTACAATGAGCAGTTCTTC
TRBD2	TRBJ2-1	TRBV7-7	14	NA	CASSLDRGGNEQFF	TGTGCCAGCAGCTTGGACCGGGGGGGTAATGAGCAGTTCTTC
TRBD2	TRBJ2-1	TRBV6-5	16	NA	CASSSPGLALNNEQFF	TGTGCCAGCAGTTCACCGGGACTAGCGCTTAACAATGAGCAGTTCTTC
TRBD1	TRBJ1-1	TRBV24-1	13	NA	CATSERTGSKAFF	TGTGCCACCAGTGAACGGACAGGTAGTAAAGCTTTCTTT
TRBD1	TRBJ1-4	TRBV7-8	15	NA	CASSQNRGRSEKLFF	TGTGCCAGCAGCCAAAACAGGGGGCGCTCTGAAAAACTGTTTTTT
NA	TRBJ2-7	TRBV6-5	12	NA	CATGRLGVEQYF	TGTGCCACAGGCCGGCTTGGGGTCGAGCAGTACTTC
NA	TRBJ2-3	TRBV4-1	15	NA	CASSSREKRTDTQYF	TGCGCCAGCAGTTCACGGGAAAAGCGGACAGATACGCAGTATTTT
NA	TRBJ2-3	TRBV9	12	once	CASSVAGDTQYF	TGTGCCAGCAGCGTAGCGGGGGATACGCAGTATTTT
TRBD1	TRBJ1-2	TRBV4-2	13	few	CASSQVTGDGYTF	TGTGCCAGCAGCCAAGTAACAGGGGACGGCTACACCTTC
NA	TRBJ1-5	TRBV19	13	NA	CASVSRARQPQHF	TGTGCCAGCGTATCCAGGGCGCGACAGCCCCAGCATTTT
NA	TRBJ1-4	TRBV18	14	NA	CASRTGHSVEKLFF	TGTGCCAGTCGAACGGGGCATAGTGTTGAAAAACTGTTTTTT
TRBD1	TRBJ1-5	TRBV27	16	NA	CASGRGGGASNQPQHF	TGTGCCAGCGGCCGGGGAGGGGGCGCGAGCAATCAGCCCCAGCATTTT
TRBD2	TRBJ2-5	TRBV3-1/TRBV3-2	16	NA	CASSQGRLAAQETQYF	TGTGCCAGCAGCCAGGGAAGACTAGCGGCACAAGAGACCCAGTACTTC
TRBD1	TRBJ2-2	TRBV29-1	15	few	CSVGKRTGTPGELFF	TGCAGCGTGGGCAAGAGGACAGGAACCCCCGGGGAGCTGTTTTTT
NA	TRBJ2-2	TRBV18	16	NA	CASSPPWGLSTGELFF	TGTGCCAGCTCACCACCGTGGGGGCTGAGTACCGGGGAGCTGTTTTTT
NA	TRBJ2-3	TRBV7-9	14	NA	CASSLRGFTDTQYF	TGTGCCAGCAGCTTACGCGGTTTCACAGATACGCAGTATTTT
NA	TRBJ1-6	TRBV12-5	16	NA	CASGLVDTAYNSPLHF	TGTGCTAGTGGTTTGGTAGACACGGCATATAATTCACCCCTCCACTTT
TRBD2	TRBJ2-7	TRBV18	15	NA	CASSPSGGSAYEQYF	TGTGCCAGCTCACCGTCGGGGGGGTCAGCCTACGAGCAGTACTTC
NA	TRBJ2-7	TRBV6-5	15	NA	CATSIAEGAGYEQYF	TGTGCCACCTCTATTGCAGAGGGTGCGGGTTACGAGCAGTACTTC
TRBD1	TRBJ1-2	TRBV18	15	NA	CASSLDLQGDYGYTF	TGTGCCAGCTCACTAGATTTGCAGGGGGACTATGGCTACACCTTC
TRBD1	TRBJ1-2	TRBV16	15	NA	CASSQRPGQGMGYTF	TGTGCCAGCAGCCAACGACCGGGACAGGGCATGGGCTACACCTTC
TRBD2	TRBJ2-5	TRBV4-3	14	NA	CASSRTERDGTQYF	TGCGCCAGCAGCCGGACTGAGCGGGATGGGACCCAGTACTTC
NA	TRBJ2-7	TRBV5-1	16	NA	CASSLGRLASDYEQYF	TGCGCCAGCAGCTTGGGTCGCCTAGCGTCAGACTACGAGCAGTACTTC
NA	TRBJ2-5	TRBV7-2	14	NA	CASSPPYSRETQYF	TGTGCCAGCAGCCCCCCCTACTCAAGGGAGACCCAGTACTTC
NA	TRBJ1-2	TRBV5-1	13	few	CASSHREGYGYTF	TGCGCCAGCAGCCACAGGGAGGGCTATGGCTACACCTTC
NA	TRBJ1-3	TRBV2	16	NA	CASTESSWAMGNTIYF	TGTGCCAGCACAGAATCCTCCTGGGCAATGGGAAACACCATATATTTT
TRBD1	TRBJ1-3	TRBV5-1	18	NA	CASSLEPTGTSSGNTIYF	TGCGCCAGCAGCCTGGAACCGACAGGGACCAGCTCTGGAAACACCATATATTTT
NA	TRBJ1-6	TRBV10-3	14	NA	CAIGVSEANSPLHF	TGTGCCATCGGGGTATCTGAGGCTAATTCACCCCTCCACTTT
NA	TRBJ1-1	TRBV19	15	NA	CASSIGQNLFTEAFF	TGTGCCAGTAGTATCGGGCAGAACCTTTTCACTGAAGCTTTCTTT
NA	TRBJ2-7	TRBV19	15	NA	CASSITPLEPHEQYF	TGTGCCAGTAGTATTACCCCTCTAGAGCCCCACGAGCAGTACTTC
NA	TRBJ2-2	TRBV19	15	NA	CASSGQWADTGELFF	TGTGCCAGTAGTGGACAGTGGGCGGACACCGGGGAGCTGTTTTTT
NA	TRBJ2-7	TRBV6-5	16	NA	CASSYSRRGATYEQYF	TGTGCCAGCAGTTACTCGAGGAGGGGAGCGACCTACGAGCAGTACTTC
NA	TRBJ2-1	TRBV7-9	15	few	CASSAGRAAYNEQFF	TGTGCCAGCAGCGCGGGTCGGGCAGCATACAATGAGCAGTTCTTC
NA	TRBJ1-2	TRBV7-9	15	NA	CASSLFERRGHGYTF	TGTGCCAGCAGCTTATTTGAGCGACGCGGGCATGGCTACACCTTC
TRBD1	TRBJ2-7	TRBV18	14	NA	CASSPWDRGSEQYF	TGTGCCAGCTCACCATGGGACAGGGGTAGCGAGCAGTACTTC
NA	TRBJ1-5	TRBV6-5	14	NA	CASSSAGVNQPQHF	TGTGCCAGCAGTTCGGCAGGGGTTAATCAGCCCCAGCATTTT
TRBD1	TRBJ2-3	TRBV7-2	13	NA	CASVGQARDTQYF	TGTGCCAGCGTTGGACAGGCAAGGGATACGCAGTATTTT
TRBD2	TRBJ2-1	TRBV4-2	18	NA	CASSQGRRTSGRFNEQFF	TGTGCCAGCAGCCAAGGTAGGAGGACTAGCGGGAGGTTCAATGAGCAGTTCTTC
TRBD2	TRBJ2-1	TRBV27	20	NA	CASNSYGGSGRGKVYNEQFF	TGTGCCAGCAATTCTTACGGCGGTTCTGGGCGGGGGAAGGTCTACAATGAGCAGTTCTTC
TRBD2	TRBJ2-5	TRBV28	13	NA	CASVPGGQETQYF	TGTGCCAGCGTCCCGGGAGGCCAAGAGACCCAGTACTTC
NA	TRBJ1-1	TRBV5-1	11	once	CASSGVSAAFF	TGCGCCAGCTCCGGCGTGAGTGCGGCTTTCTTT
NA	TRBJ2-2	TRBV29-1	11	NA	CSVQSGGELFF	TGCAGCGTTCAAAGTGGCGGGGAGCTGTTTTTT
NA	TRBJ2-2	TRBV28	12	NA	CASTAQTGELFF	TGTGCCAGCACCGCGCAGACCGGGGAGCTGTTTTTT
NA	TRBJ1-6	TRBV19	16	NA	CASGDAQSSYNSPLHF	TGTGCGAGCGGGGACGCCCAGAGTTCCTATAATTCACCCCTCCACTTT
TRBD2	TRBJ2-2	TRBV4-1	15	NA	CASSQDSGGAGELFF	TGCGCCAGCAGCCAAGATAGCGGGGGGGCCGGGGAGCTGTTTTTT
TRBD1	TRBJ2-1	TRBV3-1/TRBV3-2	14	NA	CASSRQPSGTGMFF	TGTGCCAGCAGCCGCCAGCCCTCCGGGACAGGGATGTTCTTC
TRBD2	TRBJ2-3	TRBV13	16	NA	CASSLGTSGTTDTQYF	TGTGCCAGCAGCCTAGGGACTAGCGGGACCACAGATACGCAGTATTTT